Listed below are T cell receptor beta chains from one sample, sequenced in a study of T-cell memory formation after mild COVID-19. MiXCR, applied by TCRdb to the 5' RACE reads, yields one record per CDR3 protein. Of 150,000 to 200,000 distinct CDR3 sequences in the sample, around 10% were seen once. The sample taken for sequencing was PBMCs or a T cell subset sorted from them (not recorded which). The receptors shown here come from a man aged 18 to 30 who had mild COVID-19 (a few samples of this study predate the infection). Cell type and time point are not known. CDR3s include the opening cysteine and the closing phenylalanine or tryptophan. Fields, in order: D gene, J gene, clone size, V gene, CDR3 DNA, CDR3 protein. The D gene is left open where the match is weak. Not all rows give a size; the values are once, few, many and, for expanded clones, a class.

D gene: -; J gene: TRBJ2-1; clone size: -; V gene: TRBV7-2; CDR3 DNA: TGTGCCAGCAGCTTAGACGGGGGTACGTGGAATGAGCAGTTCTTC; CDR3 protein: CASSLDGGTWNEQFF
D gene: -; J gene: TRBJ2-4; clone size: many; V gene: TRBV7-7; CDR3 DNA: TGTGCTAGCAGCGAGTGGCAGGGGATTAGCATTCAGTACTTC; CDR3 protein: CASSEWQGISIQYF
D gene: TRBD2; J gene: TRBJ2-5; clone size: -; V gene: TRBV11-2; CDR3 DNA: TGTGCCAGCAGCTTAGTAGCGGGGGGGCCGGGGGAGACCCAGTACTTC; CDR3 protein: CASSLVAGGPGETQYF
D gene: -; J gene: TRBJ2-3; clone size: few; V gene: TRBV7-2; CDR3 DNA: TGTGCCAGCAGCTCAAGGAGGGCCGTGGCCACAGATACGCAGTATTTT; CDR3 protein: CASSSRRAVATDTQYF
D gene: -; J gene: TRBJ2-5; clone size: -; V gene: TRBV7-9; CDR3 DNA: TGTGCCAGCAGCTTAGGCCGGGGACGAGAGACCCAGTACTTC; CDR3 protein: CASSLGRGRETQYF
D gene: -; J gene: TRBJ1-1; clone size: few; V gene: TRBV10-3; CDR3 DNA: TGTGCCATCAGCCACGGGGGGTCGATCGGCACTGAAGCTTTCTTT; CDR3 protein: CAISHGGSIGTEAFF
D gene: TRBD1; J gene: TRBJ1-5; clone size: few; V gene: TRBV5-6; CDR3 DNA: TGTGCCAGCAGCTCAGGGGACAGGGGCGGCAATCAGCCCCAGCATTTT; CDR3 protein: CASSSGDRGGNQPQHF
D gene: -; J gene: TRBJ1-1; clone size: -; V gene: TRBV18; CDR3 DNA: TGTGCCAGCTCATCGCAGGGTAGGGACACTGAAGCTTTCTTT; CDR3 protein: CASSSQGRDTEAFF
D gene: -; J gene: TRBJ1-5; clone size: few; V gene: TRBV7-8; CDR3 DNA: TGTGCCAGCAGGCTATGGGGTAGGAATCAGCCCCAGCATTTT; CDR3 protein: CASRLWGRNQPQHF
D gene: -; J gene: TRBJ1-1; clone size: -; V gene: TRBV5-4; CDR3 DNA: TGTGCCAGCAGCTTGAGTAAAGGGTACACTGAAGCTTTCTTT; CDR3 protein: CASSLSKGYTEAFF
D gene: -; J gene: TRBJ1-6; clone size: -; V gene: TRBV7-2; CDR3 DNA: TGTGCCAGCAGCTTAGGGTCTGGGTCGGGGTCACCCCTCCACTTT; CDR3 protein: CASSLGSGSGSPLHF
D gene: -; J gene: TRBJ2-1; clone size: few; V gene: TRBV11-2; CDR3 DNA: TGTGCCAGCAGCCCCGTTGGGAATGAGCAGTTCTTC; CDR3 protein: CASSPVGNEQFF
D gene: -; J gene: TRBJ1-5; clone size: few; V gene: TRBV5-1; CDR3 DNA: TGCGCCAGCAGCGTTGACGGAAATCAGCCCCAGCATTTT; CDR3 protein: CASSVDGNQPQHF
D gene: -; J gene: TRBJ2-3; clone size: many; V gene: TRBV5-6; CDR3 DNA: TGTGCCAGCAGCACTGACAGGAGAACAGATACGCAGTATTTT; CDR3 protein: CASSTDRRTDTQYF
D gene: -; J gene: TRBJ1-1; clone size: few; V gene: TRBV4-3; CDR3 DNA: TGCGCCAGCAGCCAAGACGGGTTACTCCCAGCTTTCTTT; CDR3 protein: CASSQDGLLPAFF
D gene: -; J gene: TRBJ2-7; clone size: -; V gene: TRBV7-8; CDR3 DNA: TGTGCCAGCAGCTTAGAGAGGGGTTTGTCCTACGAGCAGTACTTC; CDR3 protein: CASSLERGLSYEQYF
D gene: TRBD2; J gene: TRBJ2-5; clone size: -; V gene: TRBV5-4; CDR3 DNA: TGTGCCAGCAGCTCCTCGGCGGGAGCGGGGGATAAAGAGACCCAGTACTTC; CDR3 protein: CASSSSAGAGDKETQYF
D gene: TRBD2; J gene: TRBJ2-5; clone size: few; V gene: TRBV6-5; CDR3 DNA: TGTGCCAGCAGCCGCCCGCTAGCGGGGGGACAAGAGACCCAGTACTTC; CDR3 protein: CASSRPLAGGQETQYF
D gene: -; J gene: TRBJ2-6; clone size: few; V gene: TRBV7-8; CDR3 DNA: TGTGCCAGCAGCTTAAGGAATCCTGGGGCCAACGTCCTGACTTTC; CDR3 protein: CASSLRNPGANVLTF
D gene: -; J gene: TRBJ2-5; clone size: few; V gene: TRBV7-2; CDR3 DNA: TGTGCCAGCAGCAACCAACCCGGGCGCGGGGAGACCCAGTACTTC; CDR3 protein: CASSNQPGRGETQYF
D gene: -; J gene: TRBJ1-1; clone size: -; V gene: TRBV6-6; CDR3 DNA: TGTGCCAGCATCCTCGGGGCTGAAGCTTTCTTT; CDR3 protein: CASILGAEAFF
D gene: -; J gene: TRBJ2-3; clone size: few; V gene: TRBV7-8; CDR3 DNA: TGTGCCAGCAGCCACAGGAGGGCTCCCACAGATACGCAGTATTTT; CDR3 protein: CASSHRRAPTDTQYF
D gene: -; J gene: TRBJ2-3; clone size: -; V gene: TRBV6-6; CDR3 DNA: TGTGCCAGCAGTTACGGCTACTCTAGCACAGATACGCAGTATTTT; CDR3 protein: CASSYGYSSTDTQYF
D gene: TRBD2; J gene: TRBJ2-7; clone size: -; V gene: TRBV6-2/TRBV6-3; CDR3 DNA: TGTGCCAGCAGCAACGGGTCGGGGGGCGAGCAGTACTTC; CDR3 protein: CASSNGSGGEQYF
D gene: -; J gene: TRBJ1-2; clone size: few; V gene: TRBV7-9; CDR3 DNA: TGTGCCAGCACCCTAAGGGCAGACGATGGCTACACCTTC; CDR3 protein: CASTLRADDGYTF
D gene: -; J gene: TRBJ2-1; clone size: many; V gene: TRBV29-1; CDR3 DNA: TGCAGCCTGGGGAACAATGAGCAGTTCTTC; CDR3 protein: CSLGNNEQFF
D gene: -; J gene: TRBJ2-1; clone size: -; V gene: TRBV6-2/TRBV6-3; CDR3 DNA: TGTGCCAGCAGTTATGACTACTACAATGAGCAGTTCTTC; CDR3 protein: CASSYDYYNEQFF
D gene: TRBD1; J gene: TRBJ1-4; clone size: few; V gene: TRBV14; CDR3 DNA: TGTGCCAGCAGCCAAGCCGGGACAGGGCTCGGAGAAAAACTGTTTTTT; CDR3 protein: CASSQAGTGLGEKLFF
D gene: TRBD1; J gene: TRBJ1-1; clone size: -; V gene: TRBV5-1; CDR3 DNA: TGCGCCAGCAGCTTGGGACAGGGTGGTGAAGCTTTCTTT; CDR3 protein: CASSLGQGGEAFF
D gene: TRBD1; J gene: TRBJ2-1; clone size: once; V gene: TRBV7-7; CDR3 DNA: TGTGCTAGCATCTTAGACAGGGATTCCTCCTACAATGAGCAGTTCTTC; CDR3 protein: CASILDRDSSYNEQFF
D gene: -; J gene: TRBJ1-6; clone size: -; V gene: TRBV9; CDR3 DNA: TGTGCCAGCAGCGTAATCGATTCACCCCTCCACTTT; CDR3 protein: CASSVIDSPLHF
D gene: TRBD1; J gene: TRBJ1-5; clone size: -; V gene: TRBV3-1; CDR3 DNA: TGTGCCAGCAGCCCGGGGGACAGGGGCAATCAGCCCCAGCATTTT; CDR3 protein: CASSPGDRGNQPQHF
D gene: -; J gene: TRBJ2-2; clone size: -; V gene: TRBV5-4; CDR3 DNA: TGTGCCAGCAGCCCCGGGTCCGACACCGGGGAGCTGTTTTTT; CDR3 protein: CASSPGSDTGELFF
D gene: -; J gene: TRBJ2-2; clone size: many; V gene: TRBV14; CDR3 DNA: TGTGCCAGCAGCCAAGATCTCGCCCGGGAGCTGTTTTTT; CDR3 protein: CASSQDLARELFF
D gene: TRBD2; J gene: TRBJ2-7; clone size: few; V gene: TRBV7-4; CDR3 DNA: TGTGCCAGCAGCGTCCCGGGACTAGCAGGGTGCGCCGAGCAGTACTTC; CDR3 protein: CASSVPGLAGCAEQYF
D gene: -; J gene: TRBJ2-5; clone size: -; V gene: TRBV27; CDR3 DNA: TGTGCCAGCGCACCTGGGTGGTTAGAGACCCAGTACTTC; CDR3 protein: CASAPGWLETQYF
D gene: -; J gene: TRBJ2-2; clone size: few; V gene: TRBV3-1; CDR3 DNA: TGTGCCAGCAGCCAAGTTATCGGGGGGGAGCTGTTTTTT; CDR3 protein: CASSQVIGGELFF
D gene: -; J gene: TRBJ2-5; clone size: -; V gene: TRBV7-9; CDR3 DNA: TGTGCCAGCAGCTTTGCTATAGAGACCCAGTACTTC; CDR3 protein: CASSFAIETQYF
D gene: -; J gene: TRBJ1-5; clone size: -; V gene: TRBV6-2/TRBV6-3; CDR3 DNA: TGTGCCAGCAGCCCCAGACGTTCGGACAATCAGCCCCAGCATTTT; CDR3 protein: CASSPRRSDNQPQHF
D gene: -; J gene: TRBJ1-2; clone size: few; V gene: TRBV6-5; CDR3 DNA: TGTGCCAGCAGTTACTCAGATATCTATGGCTACACCTTC; CDR3 protein: CASSYSDIYGYTF
D gene: -; J gene: TRBJ1-1; clone size: -; V gene: TRBV20-1; CDR3 DNA: TGCAGTGCTAGAGATGGGGGGGCCGACACTGAAGCTTTCTTT; CDR3 protein: CSARDGGADTEAFF
D gene: -; J gene: TRBJ2-5; clone size: once; V gene: TRBV9; CDR3 DNA: TGTGCCAGCAGCGTAGGAAATGGGGCGGAGACCCAGTACTTC; CDR3 protein: CASSVGNGAETQYF
D gene: -; J gene: TRBJ1-1; clone size: few; V gene: TRBV9; CDR3 DNA: TGTGCCAGCAGCCCCGAAGCCCAGAACACTGAAGCTTTCTTT; CDR3 protein: CASSPEAQNTEAFF
D gene: -; J gene: TRBJ1-5; clone size: few; V gene: TRBV6-1; CDR3 DNA: TGTGCCAGCAGTGGTTGGGGGCTGCAGCCCCAGCATTTT; CDR3 protein: CASSGWGLQPQHF
D gene: TRBD1; J gene: TRBJ2-5; clone size: few; V gene: TRBV7-7; CDR3 DNA: TGTGCTAGCAGCCCAGACAGGGGATCGGAGACCCAGTACTTC; CDR3 protein: CASSPDRGSETQYF
D gene: TRBD1; J gene: TRBJ2-5; clone size: few; V gene: TRBV5-1; CDR3 DNA: TGCGCCAGCAGCTCACAAACAGGGGGCACGGAGACCCAGTACTTC; CDR3 protein: CASSSQTGGTETQYF
D gene: TRBD2; J gene: TRBJ2-5; clone size: -; V gene: TRBV9; CDR3 DNA: TGTGCCAGCAGTACAACCCCGGGACTAGCCCGCCAAGAGACCCAGTACTTC; CDR3 protein: CASSTTPGLARQETQYF
D gene: -; J gene: TRBJ1-2; clone size: -; V gene: TRBV11-2; CDR3 DNA: TGTGCCAGCAGCTTAGGGGTTTTCGGCTACACCTTC; CDR3 protein: CASSLGVFGYTF
D gene: -; J gene: TRBJ2-6; clone size: -; V gene: TRBV20-1; CDR3 DNA: TGCAGTGCTAGACAATCCGGACGCTCTGGGGCCAACGTCCTGACTTTC; CDR3 protein: CSARQSGRSGANVLTF
D gene: -; J gene: TRBJ2-7; clone size: few; V gene: TRBV12-3/TRBV12-4; CDR3 DNA: TGTGCCAGCAGTCACGGGACCCTCTACGAGCAGTACTTC; CDR3 protein: CASSHGTLYEQYF
D gene: -; J gene: TRBJ2-3; clone size: -; V gene: TRBV4-1; CDR3 DNA: TGCGCCAGCAGCCAAAAGGGCCCCGGTGAGGAACCGCAGTATTTT; CDR3 protein: CASSQKGPGEEPQYF
D gene: TRBD1; J gene: TRBJ2-7; clone size: -; V gene: TRBV6-5; CDR3 DNA: TGTGCCAGCAGTTACTACAGGGGTAACTACGAGCAGTACTTC; CDR3 protein: CASSYYRGNYEQYF
D gene: -; J gene: TRBJ2-3; clone size: few; V gene: TRBV10-3; CDR3 DNA: TGTGCCACCCGGGGCACCCAGGGAACAGATACGCAGTATTTT; CDR3 protein: CATRGTQGTDTQYF